The T cell receptor beta chain described here comes from a study of cytomegalovirus exposure and HLA in healthy donors. General study points: The authors judged a highly shared variant cluster likely a sequencing artifact.

Germline V CDR1 and CDR2: MNHEY, SMNVEV (reference sequence). This CDR3 is built from 13 residues. V lost 2 bases and J 4 bases, leaving 9 bases between the germline ends. Of note for this clone: Its antigen is still unknown.

13 Jbeta primers and 60 Vbeta primers were used for the PCR. Here immunoSEQ multiplex PCR was the method, and the copy in TCRdb shows in-frame clones only, minus some. Here the sample spans about 55,000 clones, over 65% being singletons. The TCR was taken from a man aged 35 to 55 in good health and CMV-seropositive. The chain is built from TRBV27 and TRBJ2-7, with a weak D call TRBD2 (5 bases). The sample taken for sequencing was PBMCs. The CDR3 region is CASSLREAYEQYF. DNA for the CDR3: TGTGCCAGCAGTTTACGGGAAGCGTACGAGCAGTACTTC.